The 30 T cell receptor beta chains listed next were all sequenced from one sample in a study of blood T cell repertoires in COVID-19. Produced via immunoSEQ multiplex PCR; TCRdb's table is partial and in-frame only. The data contain around 170,000 clones, less than 90% of them singletons. Sequencing was carried out using peripheral blood. These receptors were collected from a man between 18 and 29 years old with active or convalescent COVID-19.

The genes are TRBV4-1 and TRBJ1-1, with a tentative D call TRBD1 (5 bases). V lost 0 bases, J lost 1 base, and 21 bases lay in between. Germline lookup yields CDR1 MGHRA and CDR2 YSYEKL. The CDR3 has 19 amino acids. The CDR3 loop reads CASSQESRGEGFWNTEAFF. For the CDR3, the DNA is TGCGCCAGCAGCCAAGAATCGCGGGGGGAAGGTTTTTGGAACACTGAAGCTTTCTTT.

This clone was recorded once. The genes are TRBV6-5 and TRBJ2-7; D perhaps matches TRBD1 (5 bases). The germline V gene has CDR1 MNHEY and CDR2 SVGAGI. The V end was cut by 6 bases, the J end by 3 bases, with 15 bases between. The length of the CDR3 is 14 residues. This CDR3 reads CASSQDRDHYEQYF. CDR3 in DNA: TGTGCCAGCAGCCAAGACAGAGACCACTACGAGCAGTACTTC.

The chain carries TRBV11-2 and TRBJ1-6, with 10 bases aligning to TRBD1. V gave up 7 bases and J gave up 9 bases; unmatched junction bases: 12. Germline assignment: CDR1 SGHAT and CDR2 FQNNGV. The CDR3 is 16 amino acids. For the CDR3, the DNA is TGTGCCAGCATTAACCGGGACAGGGGCTTTTCTTCACCCCTCCACTTT. Translation gives CASINRDRGFSSPLHF.

The V call is TRBV3-1 (or the pseudogene TRBV3-2), the J call TRBJ2-3, with D uncertain. Trimming removed 3 bases at V and 0 bases at J, with 4 bases between. In germline, CDR1 is LGHDT, CDR2 YNNKEL (reference sequence). The CDR3 is made up of 13 amino acids. CDR3 region: CASSHTSTDTQYF. CDR3 sequence (DNA): TGTGCCAGCAGCCACACTAGCACAGATACGCAGTATTTT.

In DNA form, the CDR3 reads TGTGCCAGCAGTGAAAAGGGGTGGGGCACCGGGGAGCTGTTTTTT. This codes for CASSEKGWGTGELFF. V is TRBV2 and J is TRBJ2-2; a weak D match, TRBD1 (5 bases). V lost 2 bases and J 4 bases, leaving 11 bases between the germline ends. Germline assignment: CDR1 SNHLY and CDR2 FYNNEI. The CDR3 sequence is 15 residues long.

In its sample, this clone was seen a few times. V usage is TRBV6-5 and J usage is TRBJ1-6; a possible D gene is TRBD1 (6 bases). CDR1 MNHEY and CDR2 SVGAGI come from the germline V gene. The CDR3 is made up of 14 amino acids. V was shortened by 8 bases and J by 4 bases, with 12 bases between the two germline ends. CDR3: CASSSRGYNSPLHF. In DNA, the CDR3 is TGTGCCAGCTCTAGCAGGGGTTATAATTCACCCCTCCACTTT.

The rearrangement joins TRBV5-1 to TRBJ1-4, with D possibly being TRBD1 (6 bases). With 2 bases removed from V and 2 bases from J, the gap between germline ends came to 13 bases. The CDR3 runs to 16 residues. Germline loops: CDR1 SGHRS, CDR2 YFSETQ. The CDR3 sequence is CASSLQGGVTNEKLFF. The CDR3 nucleotides read TGCGCCAGCAGCTTACAGGGTGGAGTCACTAATGAAAAACTGTTTTTT. Together with reference TRBV5-1 and TRBJ1-4, the CDR3 gives the full variable domain: KAGVTQTPRYLIKTRGQQVTLSCSPISGHRSVSWYQQTPGQGLQFLFEYFSETQRNKGNFPGRFSGRQFSNSRSEMNVSTLELGDSALYLCASSLQGGVTNEKLFFGSGTQLSVL.

The gene calls are TRBV7-2 and TRBJ2-3, with 8 bases fitting TRBD1. The CDR3 runs 16 residues. Germline V gives CDR1 SGHTA, CDR2 FQGNSA. Germline trimming cut 1 base from V and 3 bases from J; bases unmatched to any gene: 6. The CDR3 bases are TGTGCCAGCAGCTTAGGCGGACAGGGATTTACAGATACGCAGTATTTT. This sequence encodes CASSLGGQGFTDTQYF.

This sequence joins TRBV7-9 and TRBJ2-2; D is possibly TRBD1 (5 bases). Germline V gives CDR1 SEHNR, CDR2 FQNEAQ (reference sequence). The CDR3 has 13 amino acids. The V end lost 10 bases, the J end lost 5 bases, and 14 bases lay between the germline ends. The CDR3 DNA sequence: TGTGCCATACAGGAGTTGGGGACCGGGGAGCTGTTTTTT. This gives the protein CAIQELGTGELFF.

Remarks on this clone: At the DNA level, this CDR3 is encoded by other sequences in the same sample as well. V and J are TRBV18 and TRBJ1-1; 7 bases line up with TRBD1. Germline-derived CDR1 and CDR2 are KGHSH and LQKENI. After removal of 3 bases from V and 3 bases from J, the junction contained 1 base not matched to a gene. This CDR3 contains 13 residues. This CDR3 is CASSPQGDTEAFF. The CDR3 nucleotides read TGTGCCAGCTCACCTCAGGGGGACACTGAAGCTTTCTTT.

This sequence joins TRBV6-4 and TRBJ1-6; D remains unclear. The V and J ends lost 3 bases and 7 bases respectively, with 7 bases between them. Germline CDR1 MRHNA, CDR2 SNTAGT. The CDR3 covers 13 residues. The CDR3 DNA sequence: TGTGCCAGCAGTGAACAGCAGAATTCACCCCTCCACTTT. It specifies CASSEQQNSPLHF.

This sequence joins TRBV30 and TRBJ2-5; D call uncertain. The germline CDR1 and CDR2 sequences are GTSNPN and SVGIG (reference sequence). Trimming pared 2 bases from V and 2 bases from J, leaving 3 bases between. The length of the CDR3 is 11 residues. CDR3 DNA sequence: TGTGCCTGGAGTACACAAGAGACCCAGTACTTC. Translation: CAWSTQETQYF.

The chain combines TRBV24-1 with TRBJ2-1, with 9 bases that match TRBD1. The CDR3 totals 19 residues. V was clipped by 2 bases and J by 5 bases; unmatched bases: 15. The germline V gene encodes CDR1 KGHDR and CDR2 SFDVKD. The CDR3 protein is CATSDYRLGQGKVNNEQFF. As DNA, the CDR3 is TGTGCCACCAGTGATTACAGGTTGGGACAGGGCAAGGTGAACAATGAGCAGTTCTTC.

The chain links TRBV7-9 to TRBJ2-3; 11 bases agree with TRBD2. CDR3 length: 15 amino acids. CDR1 is SEHNR and CDR2 is FQNEAQ in the germline V gene (reference sequence). V shed 0 bases and J 7 bases; nucleotides not matched to a gene: 3. The CDR3 reads CASSLASGGVNTQYF. CDR3 nucleotides: TGTGCCAGCAGCTTAGCTAGCGGGGGGGTAAATACGCAGTATTTT.

The chain joins TRBV11-3 to TRBJ2-2; 7 bases agree with TRBD2. The CDR3 sequence is 14 residues long. V lost 8 bases, J lost 4 bases, and 7 bases stayed unmatched. The germline CDR1 and CDR2 sequences are SGHNT and YENEEA. DNA of the CDR3: TGTGCCAGCTCACCGGGGGGTAGCACCGGGGAGCTGTTTTTT. This translates into CASSPGGSTGELFF.

CDR3 bases: TGTGCCAGCAGCTTAGGGGGACAGGGTACCTACGAGCAGTACTTC. It is translated as CASSLGGQGTYEQYF. The V call is TRBV11-3, the J call TRBJ2-7; TRBD1 matches at 9 bases. Germline trimming cut 1 base from V and 2 bases from J; bases unmatched to any gene: 3. Germline CDR1 SGHNT, CDR2 YENEEA. This CDR3 region has 15 residues. Complete variable domain (other parts from reference TRBV11-3 and TRBJ2-7): EAGVVQSPRYKIIEKKQPVAFWCNPISGHNTLYWYLQNLGQGPELLIRYENEEAVDDSQLPKDRFSAERLKGVDSTLKIQPAELGDSAVYLCASSLGGQGTYEQYFGPGTRLTVT.

The chain has TRBV3-1 (or the pseudogene TRBV3-2) and TRBJ2-5; D unresolved. The CDR3 is 14 residues long. Germline loops: CDR1 LGHDT, CDR2 YNNKEL (reference sequence). V gave up 0 bases and J gave up 2 bases, with 7 bases separating them. The CDR3 nucleotides are TGTGCCAGCAGCCAAGATGCGGTACAAGAGACCCAGTACTTC. It specifies CASSQDAVQETQYF.

The genes are TRBV18 and TRBJ1-1; possibly TRBD1 for D (5 bases). Trimming removed 1 base at V and 5 bases at J, with 14 bases between. Germline CDR1 and CDR2: KGHSH and LQKENI. CDR3 size: 15 residues. For the CDR3, the DNA is TGTGCCAGCTCACCACGATCCGGGGGGGGGACTGAAGCTTTCTTT. Translation gives CASSPRSGGGTEAFF.

The chain carries TRBV18 and TRBJ2-3, with 9 bases lining up with TRBD1. Per germline, CDR1 KGHSH and CDR2 LQKENI. Trimming cost V 3 bases and J 5 bases; bases outside gene matches: 3. The CDR3 covers 14 residues. The CDR3 nucleotides read TGTGCCAGCTCACCTAGGACAGGGGTAGATACGCAGTATTTT. Encoded protein: CASSPRTGVDTQYF.

The chain combines TRBV29-1 with TRBJ2-5, with 7 bases that match TRBD2. CDR3 length: 14 residues. Germline CDR1 SQVTM, CDR2 ANQGSEA. V was pared by 1 base and J by 4 bases, with 6 bases of the junction left unmatched. CDR3 DNA sequence: TGCAGCGTTGAAGTTTCTAGCGGATTAGAGACCCAGTACTTC. Encoded protein: CSVEVSSGLETQYF. Combining the CDR3 with reference TRBV29-1 and TRBJ2-5 gives the whole variable domain SAVISQKPSRDICQRGTSLTIQCQVDSQVTMMFWYRQQPGQSLTLIATANQGSEATYESGFVIDKFPISRPNLTFSTLTVSNMSPEDSSIYLCSVEVSSGLETQYFGPGTRLLVL.

V gene TRBV9 combines with J gene TRBJ2-7, with 7 bases aligning to TRBD1. Germline values: CDR1 SGDLS, CDR2 YYNGEE. The ends lost 4 bases at V and 4 bases at J; junction bases unmatched: 11. The CDR3 runs 15 residues. DNA for the CDR3: TGTGCCAGCAGCCTCTCCGGACAGGCCGATTACGAGCAGTACTTC. Its translation is CASSLSGQADYEQYF.

This clone has only a few counts. The chain couples TRBV3-1 (or the pseudogene TRBV3-2) to TRBJ2-2, with no clear D. Trimming pared 2 bases from V and 7 bases from J, leaving 8 bases between. CDR3 length: 13 amino acids. Germline-derived CDR1 and CDR2 are LGHDT and YNNKEL (reference sequence). CDR3 protein: CASSQRRGGELFF. CDR3 DNA: TGTGCCAGCAGCCAACGTAGAGGCGGGGAGCTGTTTTTT.

The genes are TRBV11-2 and TRBJ2-1; D remains unclear. CDR3 length equals 14 residues. Germline V gives CDR1 SGHAT, CDR2 FQNNGV. V was clipped by 5 bases and J by 5 bases, with 13 bases between them. CDR3 protein: CASSVASGNNEQFF. For the CDR3, the DNA is TGTGCCAGCAGCGTCGCTTCGGGTAACAATGAGCAGTTCTTC.

The rearrangement uses TRBV7-2 and TRBJ2-3; possibly TRBD2 for D (6 bases). V was pared by 4 bases and J by 4 bases, with 9 bases between. The V gene's germline CDR1 is SGHTA and CDR2 FQGNSA. This CDR3 has 13 residues. Written as DNA, the CDR3 is TGTGCCAGCAGCTCCCCGGGGGCAGATACGCAGTATTTT. Its translation: CASSSPGADTQYF.

This sequence joins TRBV9 and TRBJ2-3, with D perhaps TRBD1 (6 bases). The CDR3 has 15 residues. From germline, CDR1 is SGDLS and CDR2 YYNGEE. Trimming stripped 3 bases from V and 2 bases from J, with 13 bases between. The CDR3 DNA reads as TGTGCCAGCAGCGACTCGGGACACATCACAGATACGCAGTATTTT. It translates to CASSDSGHITDTQYF.

The CDR3 is CASSKAPPPPTHRASTDTQYF. The DNA for the CDR3 is TGTGCCAGCAGCAAAGCCCCCCCTCCTCCAACTCACAGGGCTAGCACAGATACGCAGTATTTT. The V gene is TRBV21-1, the J gene TRBJ2-3; the table calls TRBD1, which could not be checked here. TRBV21-1 is tagged as a pseudogene. This CDR3 has 21 amino acids.

This chain uses TRBV7-2 with TRBJ2-3; D may be TRBD1 (6 bases). V lost 5 bases and J lost 1, with 16 bases in between. This CDR3 is built from 16 residues. Germline CDR1 is SGHTA and CDR2 is FQGNSA. As DNA, the CDR3 is TGTGCCAGCAGCACCCGTCTAGAGGGGGGCACAGATACGCAGTATTTT. Protein sequence: CASSTRLEGGTDTQYF.

The chain is built from TRBV5-8 and TRBJ2-3, with D unclear. V gave up 0 bases and J gave up 2 bases, with 10 bases separating them. The germline CDR1 and CDR2 sequences are SGHTS and YDEGEE. This CDR3 is built from 15 residues. As DNA, the CDR3 is TGTGCCAGCAGCTTGGCTTTCTCCTACACAGATACGCAGTATTTT. It yields the protein CASSLAFSYTDTQYF.

The chain employs TRBV19 and TRBJ2-1; 7 nucleotides agree with TRBD1. Germline CDR1 LNHDA, CDR2 SQIVND (reference sequence). The CDR3 is 13 amino acids. The J segment lost 10 bases and the V segment lost 5 bases, leaving 8 bases of the junction unmatched. CDR3 sequence (DNA): TGTGCCAGTAGTCATAGGGGGCGGCTGGAGCAGTTCTTC. Residues: CASSHRGRLEQFF.

This clone came up once. V and J are TRBV7-2 and TRBJ2-7, with a tentative D call TRBD1 (5 bases). CDR1 SGHTA and CDR2 FQGNSA come from the germline V gene. This CDR3 region has 15 residues. V was pared by 0 bases and J by 3 bases, with 12 bases between. CDR3 sequence (DNA): TGTGCCAGCAGCTTAGCTAGCCAGGGAAGCTACGAGCAGTACTTC. This sequence encodes CASSLASQGSYEQYF.